A selection of T cell receptor beta chains follows, all from one sample in a study of T cell clonotyping in hematopoietic cell transplantation. The data were produced by immunoSEQ multiplex PCR, yet TCRdb's version contains in-frame clones alone and is incomplete. The sample consists of a few thousand clones, approximately 80% of them appearing once. This specimen was PBMCs, taken 100 days after allogeneic stem cell transplant. The receptors stem from a male patient between 45 and 59 years old who had an allogeneic stem cell transplant from a related donor, so the T cells may come from the graft donor. Some clones in this sample may be carry-over from other donors' samples. Each CDR3 is given with its conserved first and last residue. Fields, in order: CDR3 DNA, CDR3 protein, J gene, V gene, D gene, CDR3 length, clone size. A D gene is named only where the DNA matches it firmly. Rows may omit the clone size; those that give it use once, few, many or a size class.

cdr3_nt: TGTGCCAGCAGCCCCCGGGACCGAATTTACGAGCAGTACTTC; cdr3_aa: CASSPRDRIYEQYF; j_call: TRBJ2-7; v_call: TRBV6-5; d_call: .; cdr3_length: 14; clone_size: .
cdr3_nt: TGTGCCAGCAGCCAAGACTCAATGACAGCTACCTACGAGCAGTACTTC; cdr3_aa: CASSQDSMTATYEQYF; j_call: TRBJ2-7; v_call: TRBV14; d_call: .; cdr3_length: 16; clone_size: .
cdr3_nt: TGCGCCAGCAGCTTGGATCGGTCACAGGGCGTCGACGAGCAGTACTTC; cdr3_aa: CASSLDRSQGVDEQYF; j_call: TRBJ2-7; v_call: TRBV5-1; d_call: .; cdr3_length: 16; clone_size: .
cdr3_nt: TGTGCCAGTAGTATGATGACAGAGAACTATGGCTACACCTTC; cdr3_aa: CASSMMTENYGYTF; j_call: TRBJ1-2; v_call: TRBV19; d_call: .; cdr3_length: 14; clone_size: .
cdr3_nt: TGTGCCAGCAGCTTATGGGCCTATGGCTACACCTTC; cdr3_aa: CASSLWAYGYTF; j_call: TRBJ1-2; v_call: TRBV7-9; d_call: .; cdr3_length: 12; clone_size: .
cdr3_nt: TGCGCCAGCAGCTTGGTTGGGGCGGCGGATCAGCCCCAGCATTTT; cdr3_aa: CASSLVGAADQPQHF; j_call: TRBJ1-5; v_call: TRBV5-1; d_call: .; cdr3_length: 15; clone_size: .
cdr3_nt: TGTGCCACCAGCAGACCCAGGGGGGACAGGGGACAGGGGGAGCTGTTTTTT; cdr3_aa: CATSRPRGDRGQGELFF; j_call: TRBJ2-2; v_call: TRBV15; d_call: TRBD1; cdr3_length: 17; clone_size: .
cdr3_nt: TGTGCCAGCGGAAAGGGGAGGCTTAGCACAGATACGCAGTATTTT; cdr3_aa: CASGKGRLSTDTQYF; j_call: TRBJ2-3; v_call: TRBV14; d_call: .; cdr3_length: 15; clone_size: .
cdr3_nt: TGTGCCAGCAGTACCGGACATCTTAGCAATCAGCCCCAGCATTTT; cdr3_aa: CASSTGHLSNQPQHF; j_call: TRBJ1-5; v_call: TRBV6-5; d_call: .; cdr3_length: 15; clone_size: .
cdr3_nt: TGTGCCAGTAGTATCAGGCACACAGGGGTGAGGAGCAATCAGCCCCAGCATTTT; cdr3_aa: CASSIRHTGVRSNQPQHF; j_call: TRBJ1-5; v_call: TRBV19; d_call: TRBD1; cdr3_length: 18; clone_size: .
cdr3_nt: TGTGCCTGGAGTGTCGGCAGGTACAATGAGCAGTTCTTC; cdr3_aa: CAWSVGRYNEQFF; j_call: TRBJ2-1; v_call: TRBV30; d_call: .; cdr3_length: 13; clone_size: few
cdr3_nt: TGTGCCAGCAGTCCGACCCATCAACTGGACGAGCAGTACTTC; cdr3_aa: CASSPTHQLDEQYF; j_call: TRBJ2-7; v_call: TRBV6-6; d_call: .; cdr3_length: 14; clone_size: .
cdr3_nt: TGTGCCAGCAGTTACTCGAGAGGGACCTACGAGCAGTACTTC; cdr3_aa: CASSYSRGTYEQYF; j_call: TRBJ2-7; v_call: TRBV6-5; d_call: .; cdr3_length: 14; clone_size: large
cdr3_nt: TGCGCCACCGCACCGGGACAGCGGAACACTGAAGCTTTCTTT; cdr3_aa: CATAPGQRNTEAFF; j_call: TRBJ1-1; v_call: TRBV5-1; d_call: TRBD1; cdr3_length: 14; clone_size: .
cdr3_nt: TGTGCCAGCAGCTTACAGGGTATTTCTGGAAACACCATATATTTT; cdr3_aa: CASSLQGISGNTIYF; j_call: TRBJ1-3; v_call: TRBV5-5; d_call: .; cdr3_length: 15; clone_size: .
cdr3_nt: TGTGCCAGCAGCTCCAGGGGCCGGGTGGCGGGAAACACCATATATTTT; cdr3_aa: CASSSRGRVAGNTIYF; j_call: TRBJ1-3; v_call: TRBV5-6; d_call: .; cdr3_length: 16; clone_size: .
cdr3_nt: TGTGCCAGCAGTCCCCGAGGCAGCGGGGAAGCTTTCTTT; cdr3_aa: CASSPRGSGEAFF; j_call: TRBJ1-1; v_call: TRBV27; d_call: .; cdr3_length: 13; clone_size: .
cdr3_nt: TGCAGCGGCGTGGGTCAGGGGACTTACACCTTC; cdr3_aa: CSGVGQGTYTF; j_call: TRBJ1-2; v_call: TRBV29-1; d_call: .; cdr3_length: 11; clone_size: .
cdr3_nt: TGTGCCAGCAGCTTAGGTTCCGGACAAAGATCACCCCTCCACTTT; cdr3_aa: CASSLGSGQRSPLHF; j_call: TRBJ1-6; v_call: TRBV11-2; d_call: .; cdr3_length: 15; clone_size: .
cdr3_nt: TGTGCCAGCAGTTCTGGCAACTATGGCTACACCTTC; cdr3_aa: CASSSGNYGYTF; j_call: TRBJ1-2; v_call: TRBV6-5; d_call: .; cdr3_length: 12; clone_size: .
cdr3_nt: TGTGCCAGCAGCTTGGGGGGGGATGGCTACACCTTC; cdr3_aa: CASSLGGDGYTF; j_call: TRBJ1-2; v_call: TRBV6-5; d_call: .; cdr3_length: 12; clone_size: .
cdr3_nt: TGTGCCAGCTCACCGCTTGGGACAGGGGGCCCCCTTAATTACGAGCAGTACTTC; cdr3_aa: CASSPLGTGGPLNYEQYF; j_call: TRBJ2-7; v_call: TRBV18; d_call: TRBD1; cdr3_length: 18; clone_size: .
cdr3_nt: TGTGCCACTGAGGCCTATGGCTACACCTTC; cdr3_aa: CATEAYGYTF; j_call: TRBJ1-2; v_call: TRBV19; d_call: .; cdr3_length: 10; clone_size: .
cdr3_nt: TGTGCCAGCAGCCCGGACGGCCTGGGAAATCAGCCCCAGCATTTT; cdr3_aa: CASSPDGLGNQPQHF; j_call: TRBJ1-5; v_call: TRBV7-9; d_call: .; cdr3_length: 15; clone_size: .
cdr3_nt: TGTGCCAGCAGCTTGTTTACAGGGAGCTTTAACTATGGCTACACCTTC; cdr3_aa: CASSLFTGSFNYGYTF; j_call: TRBJ1-2; v_call: TRBV5-4; d_call: .; cdr3_length: 16; clone_size: .
cdr3_nt: TGTGCCAGCAGGAAAACAGGGAATCATCAGCCCCAGCATTTT; cdr3_aa: CASRKTGNHQPQHF; j_call: TRBJ1-5; v_call: TRBV27; d_call: .; cdr3_length: 14; clone_size: .
cdr3_nt: TGTGCCAGCAGTCCTAGTGGGGTCTCTGGAAACACCATATATTTT; cdr3_aa: CASSPSGVSGNTIYF; j_call: TRBJ1-3; v_call: TRBV7-9; d_call: .; cdr3_length: 15; clone_size: few
cdr3_nt: TGTGCCAGCAGCTGGAGTTCCGGGGAGCTGTTTTTT; cdr3_aa: CASSWSSGELFF; j_call: TRBJ2-2; v_call: TRBV5-6; d_call: .; cdr3_length: 12; clone_size: .
cdr3_nt: TGTGCCTGGTCGGACCTCTCTTACACTGAAGCTTTCTTT; cdr3_aa: CAWSDLSYTEAFF; j_call: TRBJ1-1; v_call: TRBV30; d_call: .; cdr3_length: 13; clone_size: .
cdr3_nt: TGTGCCAGCAGTTTATGGAGGCTAGCGGGGGGGCCCGGGGAGCTGTTTTTT; cdr3_aa: CASSLWRLAGGPGELFF; j_call: TRBJ2-2; v_call: TRBV28; d_call: TRBD2; cdr3_length: 17; clone_size: .
cdr3_nt: TGTGCCAGCAGAGAGGGACAACTGAGCAGCACAGATACGCAGTATTTT; cdr3_aa: CASREGQLSSTDTQYF; j_call: TRBJ2-3; v_call: TRBV28; d_call: .; cdr3_length: 16; clone_size: .
cdr3_nt: TGTGCCAGCAGCGGAACAGGGTCTGGCAGTAATGAAAAACTGTTTTTT; cdr3_aa: CASSGTGSGSNEKLFF; j_call: TRBJ1-4; v_call: TRBV7-9; d_call: .; cdr3_length: 16; clone_size: .
cdr3_nt: TGTGCCCTGGACAGGGGAAGTTACAATGAGCAGTTCTTC; cdr3_aa: CALDRGSYNEQFF; j_call: TRBJ2-1; v_call: TRBV30; d_call: TRBD1; cdr3_length: 13; clone_size: .
cdr3_nt: TGTGCCAGCAGCCAAGACAGGGACCTCTACTACGAGCAGTACTTC; cdr3_aa: CASSQDRDLYYEQYF; j_call: TRBJ2-7; v_call: TRBV4-2; d_call: .; cdr3_length: 15; clone_size: .
cdr3_nt: TGTGCCAGCAGCTTAGCGGGCCGGGGCACCGGGGAGCTGTTTTTT; cdr3_aa: CASSLAGRGTGELFF; j_call: TRBJ2-2; v_call: TRBV11-3; d_call: .; cdr3_length: 15; clone_size: .
cdr3_nt: TGTGCCAGCAGCTCGTGGTTAGGGACGCATCAGCCCCAGCATTTT; cdr3_aa: CASSSWLGTHQPQHF; j_call: TRBJ1-5; v_call: TRBV7-2; d_call: .; cdr3_length: 15; clone_size: .
cdr3_nt: TGTGCCAGCAGCTTAGGTGCGAGTGGGGCGTACAATGAGCAGTTCTTC; cdr3_aa: CASSLGASGAYNEQFF; j_call: TRBJ2-1; v_call: TRBV7-9; d_call: .; cdr3_length: 16; clone_size: once
cdr3_nt: TGTGCCAGCAGTGGGGAGATGGGGCCCACTAATGAAAAACTGTTTTTT; cdr3_aa: CASSGEMGPTNEKLFF; j_call: TRBJ1-4; v_call: TRBV2; d_call: .; cdr3_length: 16; clone_size: .
cdr3_nt: TGTGCCAGCAGCGTAGTAGGGGCTGAGAACACTGAAGCTTTCTTT; cdr3_aa: CASSVVGAENTEAFF; j_call: TRBJ1-1; v_call: TRBV9; d_call: .; cdr3_length: 15; clone_size: once
cdr3_nt: TGTGCTAGTGGTTTGGACATAGATACGCAGTATTTT; cdr3_aa: CASGLDIDTQYF; j_call: TRBJ2-3; v_call: TRBV12-5; d_call: .; cdr3_length: 12; clone_size: .
cdr3_nt: TGTGCCTCGCAACAGGGGCTTTCCTCCTACAATGAGCAGTTCTTC; cdr3_aa: CASQQGLSSYNEQFF; j_call: TRBJ2-1; v_call: TRBV6-6; d_call: TRBD1; cdr3_length: 15; clone_size: .
cdr3_nt: TGTGCCAGCAGTTACAGTCAGGGGGCGGCTCAGCCCCAGCATTTT; cdr3_aa: CASSYSQGAAQPQHF; j_call: TRBJ1-5; v_call: TRBV6-5; d_call: TRBD1; cdr3_length: 15; clone_size: few
cdr3_nt: TGTGCCAGCAGAAGGGGACAGCGAGGGGAAAATGAAAAACTGTTTTTT; cdr3_aa: CASRRGQRGENEKLFF; j_call: TRBJ1-4; v_call: TRBV6-6; d_call: TRBD1; cdr3_length: 16; clone_size: .
cdr3_nt: TGTGCCACCAGCAGAGATCGGGGGAACACTGAAGCTTTCTTT; cdr3_aa: CATSRDRGNTEAFF; j_call: TRBJ1-1; v_call: TRBV15; d_call: .; cdr3_length: 14; clone_size: .
cdr3_nt: TGTGCCACCAGCAGAGCCCGGGACAGCGGTTATGGCTACACCTTC; cdr3_aa: CATSRARDSGYGYTF; j_call: TRBJ1-2; v_call: TRBV15; d_call: TRBD1; cdr3_length: 15; clone_size: .
cdr3_nt: TGTGCCAGTAGTACCGGGACAATCTATGCCGGGGAGCTGTTTTTT; cdr3_aa: CASSTGTIYAGELFF; j_call: TRBJ2-2; v_call: TRBV19; d_call: .; cdr3_length: 15; clone_size: .
cdr3_nt: TGCAGCGCCCCTCCCCCAGGGGATCCCTACGAGCAGTACTTC; cdr3_aa: CSAPPPGDPYEQYF; j_call: TRBJ2-7; v_call: TRBV29-1; d_call: .; cdr3_length: 14; clone_size: .
cdr3_nt: TGTGCCAGTAGCCGGGACGGTAACTTGAACACCGGGGAGCTGTTTTTT; cdr3_aa: CASSRDGNLNTGELFF; j_call: TRBJ2-2; v_call: TRBV19; d_call: .; cdr3_length: 16; clone_size: .
cdr3_nt: TGTGCCAGCACCCGGGACACTGAAGCTTTCTTT; cdr3_aa: CASTRDTEAFF; j_call: TRBJ1-1; v_call: TRBV6-1; d_call: .; cdr3_length: 11; clone_size: .
cdr3_nt: TGTGCCAGCAGCACCCGACTAGCGGAAAGCACAGATACGCAGTATTTT; cdr3_aa: CASSTRLAESTDTQYF; j_call: TRBJ2-3; v_call: TRBV9; d_call: TRBD2; cdr3_length: 16; clone_size: .
cdr3_nt: TGCAGCGCCGCCAGTGGGGGGCAAGGTGCTTTCTTT; cdr3_aa: CSAASGGQGAFF; j_call: TRBJ1-1; v_call: TRBV29-1; d_call: .; cdr3_length: 12; clone_size: .
cdr3_nt: TGTGCCAGCAGCTTAGAGCGGGGGCTCAGGGAGACCCAGTACTTC; cdr3_aa: CASSLERGLRETQYF; j_call: TRBJ2-5; v_call: TRBV11-2; d_call: .; cdr3_length: 15; clone_size: .
cdr3_nt: TGTGCCAGCAGCTCCATAGTACCAGGGACAGGAGGGGTCGAGCAGTACTTC; cdr3_aa: CASSSIVPGTGGVEQYF; j_call: TRBJ2-7; v_call: TRBV7-8; d_call: TRBD1; cdr3_length: 17; clone_size: .
cdr3_nt: TGTGCCAGCAGCTTAGAGGCAGACTCCCCCTACGAGCAGTACTTC; cdr3_aa: CASSLEADSPYEQYF; j_call: TRBJ2-7; v_call: TRBV7-2; d_call: .; cdr3_length: 15; clone_size: .